The rows below give T cell receptor beta chains drawn from one sample of a study of glioma-infiltrating T cells. TCRdb independently ran MiXCR on the multiplex PCR reads; one entry per CDR3 protein. The sample shows approximately 400,000 distinct CDR3 sequences, roughly two fifths of them seen only once. Sequenced: glioma tissue, nonneoplastic brain tissue, or PBMCs (not recorded which). These receptors came from a human donor with low-grade glioma or glioblastoma, undergoing nonglioma brain surgery, or in good health (not recorded which). Each CDR3 is given without its conserved first and last residue. Fields, in order: V gene, J gene, clone size, CDR3 protein. Not every row has a clone size; where given, it reads once, few, many or a size class.

V: TRBV28
J: TRBJ1-5
size: many
CDR3: ASSLQEYYSNQPQH

V: TRBV7-9
J: TRBJ1-6
size: few
CDR3: ASSQARDSPLH

V: TRBV12-3/TRBV12-4
J: TRBJ2-3
size: -
CDR3: ASNLAGAGTDTQY

V: TRBV7-2
J: TRBJ1-2
size: few
CDR3: ASSHPGTVYGYT

V: TRBV24-1
J: TRBJ2-3
size: few
CDR3: ATSDLKGQGADTQY

V: TRBV5-1
J: TRBJ2-5
size: -
CDR3: ASSLALTGGAGETQY

V: TRBV7-9
J: TRBJ1-1
size: few
CDR3: ASSPRRRGLSAEAF

V: TRBV4-2
J: TRBJ2-2
size: few
CDR3: ASSQDSAVTGELF

V: TRBV27
J: TRBJ2-5
size: many
CDR3: ASSFLGDQETQY

V: TRBV10-3
J: TRBJ1-1
size: few
CDR3: AISESRITEQGKTEAF

V: TRBV5-1
J: TRBJ1-2
size: -
CDR3: ASSFGTGDYYGYT

V: TRBV20-1
J: TRBJ2-7
size: many
CDR3: SAPGPGAYEQY

V: TRBV5-1
J: TRBJ1-6
size: few
CDR3: ASSLAAENSPLH

V: TRBV5-1
J: TRBJ2-1
size: -
CDR3: ASSPVQDNEQF

V: TRBV3-1
J: TRBJ2-1
size: -
CDR3: ASSSLSLTYNEQF

V: TRBV6-5
J: TRBJ1-1
size: -
CDR3: ASSSGQGHTEAF

V: TRBV6-2/TRBV6-3
J: TRBJ2-7
size: many
CDR3: ASSYLRVAGADSYEQY

V: TRBV6-2/TRBV6-3
J: TRBJ2-7
size: many
CDR3: ASRNLGDSNWNYEQY

V: TRBV5-1
J: TRBJ1-2
size: -
CDR3: ASNSTSRYGYT

V: TRBV28
J: TRBJ2-7
size: -
CDR3: ASRHRGTYRTVGYEQY

V: TRBV27
J: TRBJ2-1
size: many
CDR3: ASTLTSSSYNEQF

V: TRBV7-6
J: TRBJ1-3
size: -
CDR3: ASSPPGGRAGNTIY

V: TRBV28
J: TRBJ1-1
size: -
CDR3: ASSLTLVGSAF

V: TRBV7-9
J: TRBJ2-3
size: -
CDR3: ASSATGDTQY

V: TRBV7-2
J: TRBJ2-3
size: -
CDR3: ASSLASGSTDTQY

V: TRBV2
J: TRBJ1-1
size: -
CDR3: ASSPSYTEAF

V: TRBV27
J: TRBJ2-7
size: many
CDR3: ASSLWLASEQY

V: TRBV7-9
J: TRBJ2-1
size: -
CDR3: ASSFLVYNEQF

V: TRBV7-2
J: TRBJ2-1
size: -
CDR3: ASEAGNSYNEQF

V: TRBV20-1
J: TRBJ2-7
size: -
CDR3: SARPGLAGGMAV